This T cell receptor (beta chain) was recovered during a study of blood T cells in healthy people across ages. Points from the study as a whole: Without sorted subsets, naive and antigen-experienced compartments could not be conclusively compared. Greater diversity and more naive CD4+ cells were seen in long-lived donors than in aged donors. Per million T cells, the diversity of TCR beta decreased roughly linearly as age advanced.

This clonotype occurred a few times. Antigen: not known. The CDR3 contains 15 residues. Germline V gene sequence: CDR1 DFQATT, CDR2 SNEGSKA (reference sequence). Trimming removed 6 bases from V and 2 bases from J; junction bases left unmatched: 9. It was with a sample-barcoded 5' primer and a J-beta primer mix that a second PCR of roughly 6 to 12 cycles was run. Every single cDNA molecule received a tag from a template-switch adaptor with 12 random nucleotides. TCRdb used MiXCR to reprocess the 5' RACE reads, holding one entry per CDR3 protein. The repertoire consists of approximately 850,000 distinct CDR3 sequences, with around two fifths occurring once and the leading ten covering nearly 20%.

This TCR came from a man in his sixties in good health. The V gene is TRBV20-1, the J gene TRBJ2-3; 9 nucleotides agree with TRBD2. The source material was blood. The CDR3 spells CSATILAGHTDTQYF. CDR3 nucleotides: TGCAGTGCAACCATCCTAGCGGGGCACACAGATACGCAGTATTTT.